These 3 T cell receptor beta chains came from one sample sequenced in a study of blood T cell repertoires in COVID-19. Sequencing used immunoSEQ multiplex PCR; TCRdb keeps in-frame clones, though not all of them. There are around 70,000 clones in the sample; 75% to 85% occur only once, and 20% to 25% lies in the top ten. Source material: peripheral blood. The receptors were gathered from a woman in her 70s with acute or convalescent COVID-19.

Regarding this clone: One end of the junction fails to match germline, which may point to a read error. The rearrangement links TRBV2 to TRBJ1-5; D gene ambiguous. CDR1 SNHLY and CDR2 FYNNEI come from the germline V gene. This CDR3 comprises 11 residues. The CDR3 DNA sequence: TGTGCCAGCGGTGAGGCTCAGCCCCAGCATTTT. Translating gives CASGEAQPQHF.

V usage is TRBV3-1 (or the pseudogene TRBV3-2) and J usage is TRBJ2-2; a possible D gene is TRBD1 (6 bases). V was trimmed by 0 bases and J by 4 bases, leaving 9 bases between them. The length of the CDR3 is 15 residues. CDR1 LGHDT and CDR2 YNNKEL come from the germline V gene (reference sequence). This CDR3 is CASSQDPGATGELFF. The CDR3 DNA sequence: TGTGCCAGCAGCCAAGATCCAGGGGCCACCGGGGAGCTGTTTTTT.

The CDR3 coding sequence is TGCGCCAGCAGCCAAGCGACTGACAGGAACACTGAAGCTTTCTTT. The encoded protein is CASSQATDRNTEAFF. V usage is TRBV4-1 and J usage is TRBJ1-1; possible D gene TRBD1, 5 bases. Germline CDR1 and CDR2: MGHRA and YSYEKL. This CDR3 is 15 amino acids long. Trimming left V 1 base short and J 1 base short, with 10 bases between.